This entry is about one TCR beta chain. The antigen is not known. The data originate from a study of cytomegalovirus exposure and HLA in healthy donors. Whole-study results and caveats: Subsequent analysis revealed that first-cohort TCR clusters tended to co-occur in the 130 or so validation repertoires. Most TCR sequences proved rare, with some public TCRs found in many donors. The study flagged about 160 TCR beta chains as cytomegalovirus-associated. It was confirmed in vitro that a few of the CMV-associated chains were specific for CMV antigens.

Germline assignment: CDR1 MDHEN and CDR2 SYDVKM. V lost 4 bases, J lost 1 base, and 10 bases stayed unmatched. There are 18 residues in the CDR3. Sequencing was performed with immunoSEQ multiplex PCR; in TCRdb, only in-frame clones are kept and a portion is missing. Here the sample spans about 240,000 clones, approximately 87% being singletons. Sequencing used PBMCs. This chain joins TRBV28 and TRBJ2-1; 10 bases align to TRBD1. This clonotype originated in a man aged 18 to 29 in good health and CMV-seronegative. CDR3 region: CASSSPGQGPFSYNEQFF. CDR3 sequence (DNA): TGTGCCAGCAGTTCACCGGGACAGGGGCCTTTTTCCTACAATGAGCAGTTCTTC. Combining the CDR3 with reference TRBV28 and TRBJ2-1 gives the whole variable domain DVKVTQSSRYLVKRTGEKVFLECVQDMDHENMFWYRQDPGLGLRLIYFSYDVKMKEKGDIPEGYSVSREKKERFSLILESASTNQTSMYLCASSSPGQGPFSYNEQFFGPGTRLTVL.